This T cell receptor beta chain is from a study of T cell responses to AZD1222 COVID-19 vaccine. TCRdb's copy holds only in-frame clones and misses some; the assay was immunoSEQ multiplex PCR. The sample includes 100,000 to 150,000 clones, 75% to 85% seen only once; the top ten take 7.9%. V was shortened by 2 bases and J by 4 bases, with 9 bases between the two germline ends. This CDR3 region has 13 residues. Looked up from germline, CDR1 is SGHRS and CDR2 is YFSETQ. The TCR comes from an adult who received the MenACWY meningococcal vaccine as a control. The rearrangement links TRBV5-1 to TRBJ1-1; the D gene is possibly TRBD1 (6 bases). The sequencing here drew on peripheral blood, taken 28 days after the second dose of the MenACWY control vaccine. The CDR3 coding sequence is TGCGCCAGCAGCTTAAGGGGGAGCACTGAAGCTTTCTTT. It is translated as CASSLRGSTEAFF.